This passage covers 10 T cell receptor beta chains from one sample sequenced in a study of molecular identifiers for immune sequencing clone quantification. Each CDR3 protein is one row after TCRdb ran MiXCR on the PCR reads. The sample carries more than 85,000 distinct CDR3 sequences, about 35% recorded once. Sequenced: naive CD8+ T cells from blood, with Jurkat cell RNA spiked in. As to subset: FACS-sorted CD8+CD4-CCR7+CD45RA+ naive T cells. These receptors came from a human donor in good health. Some libraries in this study had Jurkat cell RNA spiked in.

The chain is built from TRBV20-1 and TRBJ2-7; the match to TRBD1 covers 10 bases. The J segment lost 7 bases and the V segment lost 6 bases, leaving 6 bases of the junction unmatched. Germline loops: CDR1 DFQATT, CDR2 SNEGSKA (reference sequence). This CDR3 region has 12 residues. CDR3 nucleotides: TGCAGTGCCACCGGGACAGGGGTTGAGCAGTACTTC. This encodes CSATGTGVEQYF.

This clonotype was seen a handful of times. The chain recombines TRBV28 with TRBJ2-7, with D perhaps given as TRBD1 or TRBD2 (6 bases each). This CDR3 has 14 amino acids. Germline CDR1 reads MDHEN; CDR2 reads SYDVKM. Trimming removed 3 bases at V and 2 bases at J, with 11 bases between. The CDR3 sequence: CASSLVGGTYEQYF. The CDR3 bases are TGTGCCAGCAGTTTGGTGGGGGGCACCTACGAGCAGTACTTC.

The chain employs TRBV20-1 and TRBJ2-5; D uncertain. Trimming removed 0 bases from V and 10 bases from J, with 12 bases in between. The CDR3 contains 12 residues. Germline CDR1 reads DFQATT; CDR2 reads SNEGSKA (reference sequence). Here the CDR3 reads CSAREVSQSQYF. As DNA, the CDR3 is TGCAGTGCTAGAGAGGTCTCCCAGAGCCAGTACTTC.

This clonotype was seen at least ten times. The chain carries TRBV15 and TRBJ2-1, with 9 bases matching TRBD1. The germline CDR1 and CDR2 sequences are LNHNV and YYDKDF (reference sequence). The ends lost 8 bases at V and 2 bases at J; junction bases unmatched: 4. This CDR3 is built from 14 residues. In DNA, the CDR3 is TGTGCCACCGATGGGACAGGGCCCTACAATGAGCAGTTCTTC. It translates to CATDGTGPYNEQFF.

This clonotype was detected ten times or more. In DNA, the CDR3 is TGCAGCGTTGAGTCAGGGGGAGATGGAAACACCATATATTTT. Its protein product is CSVESGGDGNTIYF. The V gene is TRBV29-1, the J gene TRBJ1-3; 7 bases fit TRBD1. CDR3 length: 14 residues. J gave up 3 bases and V 3 bases, and 5 bases lay outside the gene matches. The germline V gene encodes CDR1 SQVTM and CDR2 ANQGSEA.

About this clonotype itself: A read error may produce the germline difference seen at one junction end. The V call is TRBV5-3, the J call TRBJ2-7, with 10 bases fitting TRBD1. TRBV5-3 is flagged as an ORF with uncertain function. The CDR3 is 14 amino acids. This CDR3 is CASSLTGGPSEQYF. CDR3 nucleotide sequence: TGTGCCAGCAGCTTGACAGGGGGCCCTAGCGAGCAGTACTTC.

This clonotype was seen repeatedly, ten times or more. The V and J genes are TRBV20-1 and TRBJ2-2; D not certain. The V and J ends lost 1 base and 3 bases respectively, with 9 bases between them. The germline V gene has CDR1 DFQATT and CDR2 SNEGSKA (reference sequence). This CDR3 is 14 amino acids long. The CDR3 loop reads CSARVLGYTGELFF. Written as DNA, the CDR3 is TGCAGTGCTAGAGTCCTGGGGTACACCGGGGAGCTGTTTTTT.

This clonotype was seen a handful of times. The chain uses TRBV19 and TRBJ2-2; 16 bases are shared with TRBD2. Germline assignment: CDR1 LNHDA and CDR2 SQIVND (reference sequence). V shed 4 bases, J shed 8 bases, and the junction held 7 bases outside the gene matches. The CDR3 is 17 residues long. CDR3 loop: CASSTGTSGRAQGELFF. The CDR3 coding sequence is TGTGCCAGTAGTACCGGGACTAGCGGGAGGGCCCAGGGGGAGCTGTTTTTT. The full variable domain, rest sourced from reference TRBV19 and TRBJ2-2, is DGGITQSPKYLFRKEGQNVTLSCEQNLNHDAMYWYRQDPGQGLRLIYYSQIVNDFQKGDIAEGYSVSREKKESFPLTVTSAQKNPTAFYLCASSTGTSGRAQGELFFGEGSRLTVL.

The chain combines TRBV6-6 with TRBJ2-3, with a tentative D call TRBD2 (6 bases). In germline, CDR1 is MNHNY, CDR2 SVGAGI (reference sequence). Trimming took 8 bases from V and 3 from J, leaving 24 bases between them. CDR3 size: 17 residues. The CDR3 nucleotides read TGTGCCAGCCGAACCGTGGGCCGGGAGAGCTGGACAGATACGCAGTATTTT. Protein product: CASRTVGRESWTDTQYF.

V gene TRBV6-6 combines with J gene TRBJ2-5; D possibly corresponds to TRBD2 (5 bases). Germline CDR1 is MNHNY and CDR2 is SVGAGI (reference sequence). The CDR3 runs 13 residues. V lost 2 bases, J lost 5 bases, and 9 bases lay in between. Here the CDR3 DNA reads TGTGCCAGCAGTTACGAGGGCGGGGAGACCCAGTACTTC. Its translation is CASSYEGGETQYF.